The 2 T cell receptor beta chains listed next were all sequenced from one sample in a study of blood T cell repertoires in COVID-19. Sequencing used immunoSEQ multiplex PCR; TCRdb keeps in-frame clones, though not all of them. The sample contains 30,000 to 40,000 clones, about 85% of which appear only once. The sequenced material came from peripheral blood. The receptors stem from a human donor with acute or convalescent COVID-19. The donor label of this sample is uncertain.

CDR3 residues: CASSLGPSGGSQETQYF. CDR3 DNA: TGCGCCAGCAGCTTGGGCCCTAGCGGGGGGTCACAAGAGACCCAGTACTTC. The chain uses TRBV5-1 and TRBJ2-5; 11 bases line up with TRBD2. Germline lookup yields CDR1 SGHRS and CDR2 YFSETQ. Germline trimming cut 0 bases from V and 2 bases from J; bases unmatched to any gene: 6. The CDR3 spans 17 residues.

This sequence joins TRBV4-1 and TRBJ1-4; the D gene is possibly TRBD1 (5 bases). Germline CDR1 is MGHRA and CDR2 is YSYEKL. The germline V and J ends were trimmed by 0 bases and 8 bases, with 16 bases remaining between them. The CDR3 covers 16 residues. CDR3 loop: CASSQDGGAGGEKLFF. CDR3 nucleotide sequence: TGCGCCAGCAGCCAAGATGGAGGGGCTGGGGGGGAAAAACTGTTTTTT.